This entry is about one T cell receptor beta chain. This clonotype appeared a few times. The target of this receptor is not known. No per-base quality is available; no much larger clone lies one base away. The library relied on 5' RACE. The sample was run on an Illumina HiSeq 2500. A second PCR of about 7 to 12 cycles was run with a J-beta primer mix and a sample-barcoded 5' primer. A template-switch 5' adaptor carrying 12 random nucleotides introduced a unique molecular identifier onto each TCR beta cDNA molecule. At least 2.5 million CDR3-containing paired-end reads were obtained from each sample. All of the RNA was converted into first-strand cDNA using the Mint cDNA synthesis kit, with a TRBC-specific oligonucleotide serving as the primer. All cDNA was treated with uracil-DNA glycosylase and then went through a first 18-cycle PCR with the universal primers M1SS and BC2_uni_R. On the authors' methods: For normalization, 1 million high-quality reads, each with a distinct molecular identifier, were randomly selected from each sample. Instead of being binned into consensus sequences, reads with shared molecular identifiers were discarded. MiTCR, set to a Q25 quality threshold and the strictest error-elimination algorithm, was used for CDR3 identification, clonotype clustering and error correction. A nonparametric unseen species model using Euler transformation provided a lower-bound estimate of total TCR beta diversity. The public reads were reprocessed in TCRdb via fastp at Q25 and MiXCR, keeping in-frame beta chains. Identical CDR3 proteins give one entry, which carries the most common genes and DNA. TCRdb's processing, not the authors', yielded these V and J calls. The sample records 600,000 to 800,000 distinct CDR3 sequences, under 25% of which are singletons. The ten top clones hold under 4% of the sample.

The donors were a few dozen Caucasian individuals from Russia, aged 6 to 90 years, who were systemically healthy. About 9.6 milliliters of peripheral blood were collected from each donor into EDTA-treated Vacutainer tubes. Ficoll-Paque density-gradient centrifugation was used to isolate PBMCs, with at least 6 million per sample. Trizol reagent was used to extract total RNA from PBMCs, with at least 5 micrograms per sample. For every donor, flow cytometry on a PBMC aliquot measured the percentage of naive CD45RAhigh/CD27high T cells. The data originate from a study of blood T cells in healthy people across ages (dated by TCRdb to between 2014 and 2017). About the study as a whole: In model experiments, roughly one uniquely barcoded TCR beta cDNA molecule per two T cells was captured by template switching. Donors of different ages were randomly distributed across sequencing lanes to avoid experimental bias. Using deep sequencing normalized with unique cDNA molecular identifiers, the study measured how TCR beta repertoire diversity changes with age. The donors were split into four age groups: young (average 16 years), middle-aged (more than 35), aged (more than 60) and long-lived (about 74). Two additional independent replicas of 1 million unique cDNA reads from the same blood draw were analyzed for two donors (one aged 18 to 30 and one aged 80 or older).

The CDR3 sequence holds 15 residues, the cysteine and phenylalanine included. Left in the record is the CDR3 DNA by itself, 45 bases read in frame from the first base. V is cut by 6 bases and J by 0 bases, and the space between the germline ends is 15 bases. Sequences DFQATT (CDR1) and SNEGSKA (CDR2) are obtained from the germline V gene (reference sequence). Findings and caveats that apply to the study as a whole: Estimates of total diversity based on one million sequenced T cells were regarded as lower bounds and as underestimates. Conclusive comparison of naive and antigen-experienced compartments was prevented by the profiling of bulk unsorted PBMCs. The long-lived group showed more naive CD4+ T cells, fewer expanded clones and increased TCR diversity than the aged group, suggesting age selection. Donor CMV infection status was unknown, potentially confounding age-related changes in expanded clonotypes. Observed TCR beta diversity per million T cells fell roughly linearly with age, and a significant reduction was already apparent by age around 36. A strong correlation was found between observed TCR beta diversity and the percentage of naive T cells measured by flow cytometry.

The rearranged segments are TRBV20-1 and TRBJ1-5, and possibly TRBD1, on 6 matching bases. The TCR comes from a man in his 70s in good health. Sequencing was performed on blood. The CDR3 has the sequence CSAKGGDYSNQPQHF. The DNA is TGCAGTGCCAAAGGGGGGGACTATAGCAATCAGCCCCAGCATTTT.